This T cell receptor (beta chain) emerged from a study of cytomegalovirus exposure and HLA in healthy donors (TCRdb year 2017). Regarding the research as a whole: According to an earlier analysis of 550 to 700 of the donors, some 180 million T cells yielded 120 million or so unique TCR beta sequences and approximately 280 Gb of sequence data. An early release covering more than 500 HLA-typed donors comprised roughly 300 gigabases of sequencing data and tens of millions of unique TCR sequences. The genetic ancestry cluster associated with self-reported Caucasian donors included around 76% of the roughly 400 genotyped donors. The study was designed to test whether signatures of past pathogen exposure could be identified by cataloging public T cell receptors. Using immunosequencing, the study profiled T cell repertoires from fewer than 850 subjects and related those repertoires to cytomegalovirus serostatus. A separate validation cohort of more than 100 different subjects was used in addition to the approximately 670-subject first cohort. To predict cytomegalovirus infection status, the study combined high-throughput TCR immunosequencing, statistical association of individual TCRs with disease status, and machine learning. A later analysis re-analyzed previously published TCR beta repertoires from 666 donors and added high-resolution HLA genotyping to study TCR occurrence patterns. In the later analysis, no new phenotypic data were used to find candidate immune exposures; instead, reliance was placed on TCR beta sequences and their occurrence across donors. An earlier analysis of 587 of the donors applied high-throughput TCR beta sequencing to assess whether each TCR beta V gene segment acted as functional or pseudogenic. Donor age, sex, ethnicity and CMV serostatus were collected together with the repertoire data. Genome-wide SNP genotypes for about 60% of the roughly 700 donors were used in a later genetic analysis, which treated that subset as a discovery cohort. All discovery cohort repertoires had been generated using a single sequencing platform. HLA typing included class I and class II loci at four-digit resolution. The number of donors typed differed by locus, with about 629-630 for A, B, C, DRB1 and DQB1, roughly 520 for DQA1, approximately 570 for DPA1, and over 400 for DPB1. Four to six DR-DQ haplotypes were handled as single units for association and clustering, since linkage in the cohort was strong. On average, around 240,000 unique TCR beta nucleotide sequences were sequenced per donor among more than 350 genotyped donors of the cohort, with roughly a sixth of those sequences being non-productive. Overall results and qualifications from the work: In a later analysis, several top co-occurrence clusters were reported to appear linked to parvovirus B19, influenza, CMV and Epstein-Barr virus. Most CMV-associated TCR beta chains appeared to be HLA-restricted in a later analysis, and the HLA associations seemed to be driven largely by CMV exposure. The 87-base-pair reads could not distinguish some IMGT-functional V segments, including TRBV6-2 and TRBV6-3, so those segments were excluded. The only immune exposure information available for the cohort was CMV serostatus. V-gene and J-gene trimming of TCR beta chains was associated with a missense DCLRE1C variant in a later genetic analysis, and the association was replicated in an independent cohort. A cluster of highly shared sequence variants was judged likely to be a technical artifact of the sequencing pipeline. Roughly uniform sequencing depth across donors was assumed in presence/absence analyses, although this assumption may not hold. According to a later analysis, TCR association rates differed among HLA loci, with DRB1 alleles showing the most associated TCRs and HLA-C alleles showing the fewest. Correlated functional status among segregating V segments might reflect linkage disequilibrium, but an unknown experimental factor could not be ruled out. A later genetic analysis reported fewer N-insertions in productive TCRs among donors in an Asian-associated ancestry cluster than the roughly 620-donor mean. In both the original and validation cohorts, the classifier was reported to diagnose cytomegalovirus status with high specificity and sensitivity. This cohort had only TCR beta chains sequenced, and the lack of alpha or paired-chain data limited which features could be detected. A later analysis found that HLA-associated TCR beta chains were more clonally expanded and had lower generation probabilities than equally common non-associated chains. According to the authors, the approach could potentially be generalized to other disease states and immunological phenotypes. The study listed 150 to 200 TCR beta chains as associated with cytomegalovirus. Because HLA typing was unavailable for some donors at each locus, only the typed subset was used in association tests. In an earlier analysis of 587 of the donors, most TCR beta V segments were observed in productive rearrangements about 87% or about 30% of the time, broadly matching IMGT annotations. Most TCR sequences were seen in very few donors, while some public TCRs were found in many individuals. When HLA alleles, especially DR and DQ, strongly co-occurred, TCR associations were difficult to assign to individual alleles. A further reported finding was that TCR beta sequences accurately predicted the HLA-A and HLA-B alleles for most subjects in the first cohort. Because counts were too low, seventeen rarely observed V segments, including chromosome 9 orphons, were left out of the earlier analysis of 587 of the donors. A later analysis associated 17,000 or so TCR beta sequences with specific HLA alleles at a false discovery rate of 0.05. In vitro tests confirmed that a few of the cytomegalovirus-associated TCR beta chains recognize cytomegalovirus antigens.

The cohort consisted of 600 to 750 healthy bone marrow donors. At the time of sampling, every cohort member was nominally healthy, though immune exposures that went unrecorded were likely present. The donor tested CMV seropositive and was one of the 289 seropositive cohort members. Every donor gave a peripheral blood sample, and the peripheral blood mononuclear cells from that sample were used for TCR beta sequencing. Genomic DNA was extracted from the blood cell samples with the Qiagen DNeasy Blood Extraction Kit. CDR1 and CDR2 are read off the germline V gene as SQVTM and ANQGSEA. Counted from cysteine to phenylalanine, this CDR3 has 13 amino acids. The only DNA kept is the CDR3, 39 bases in frame from the first base. V is cut by 5 bases and J by 8 bases, and the space between the germline ends is 19 bases. Libraries were made using the immunoSEQ multiplex PCR assay. A mixture of 60 forward primers for TCR Vbeta segments and 13 reverse primers for TCR Jbeta segments was used in the multiplex PCR. Amplification of the CDR3 region of rearranged TCR beta genes was performed with a multiplex PCR assay on genomic DNA. The amplified TCR beta libraries were sequenced on the Illumina HiSeq System as 87-base-pair reads. Under the source paper's analysis protocol: A later analysis counted 75 million to 100 million unique TCR beta chains across the 666 repertoires, and some 11 million of these chains were shared by at least two donors. Raw reads were error-corrected and collapsed into unique sequences by a nearest-neighbor algorithm in which closely related sequences were merged to remove PCR and sequencing errors. To assign V, D and J gene segments, CDR3 sequences were aligned to IMGT reference sequences. For a sequence to be retained, a match of at least six nucleotides was required to both a V gene segment and a J gene segment. Rearrangements were called productive when the CDR3 lacked stop codons and stayed in frame with V and J; all others were non-productive. CDR3 was defined according to IMGT convention as the region running from the second conserved V-encoded cysteine to the conserved J-encoded phenylalanine. The earlier analysis of fewer than 750 of the donors excluded sequences that lacked an unambiguous match to a single V gene segment. In an earlier analysis of approximately 560 of the donors, a V segment was called functional when productive rearrangements were above 56.7%, and segregating when the standard deviation between donors exceeded 5%. A statistical classification framework was built to diagnose cytomegalovirus status from the catalog of TCR beta chain sequences. A later analysis assigned V and J genes by comparing TCR nucleotide sequences with IMGT/GENE-DB human TR gene sequences. The TCRdist pipeline was used in a later analysis to assign CDR3 sequences and most-parsimonious VDJ recombination scenarios. In a later analysis, every TCR beta chain was defined by the combination of its CDR3 amino acid sequence and its V-gene family, and reads without a unique V-gene family were dropped. A later analysis removed 600 or so highly shared, low-generation-probability nucleotide sequences to deal with suspected cross-contamination and a sequencing artifact. A later analysis calculated a clonal expansion index for each public chain from normalized within-repertoire ranks of inferred template counts. Generation probabilities in a later analysis came from a VDJ recombination model fitted to out-of-frame rearrangements, and those results were checked against IGoR. Hypergeometric tests were used in a later analysis to score TCR-TCR, TCR-HLA and TCR-CMV co-occurrence, with a repertoire-size bias correction applied to the TCR pairs. In a later analysis, false discovery rates were estimated by permuting HLA or CMV assignments 20 times. In a later analysis, co-occurring TCRs were grouped using DBSCAN, and TCRdist sequence similarity was added for clustering within HLA-allele-positive subsets. Repertoires with fewer than 30,000 or more than 120,000 public chains, plus five repertoires with anomalous nucleotide sharing, were excluded from co-occurrence clustering. TCRdb stores this immuneACCESS table with in-frame sequences only. Part of the clones is absent; in the studies checked, under half of the shortfall reflects unresolved V genes, and no reason is known for the rest. V, J and clone size are taken as reported in that table, and D and trimming were inferred from the DNA itself. This sample is represented by approximately 160,000 clones; around 68% of them were singletons. In total, the top ten clones hold 2.8% of the sample.

Only a few counts were recorded for this clone. Which antigen it targets is not known. The record has no base qualities; no much larger clone is one base away. Source material: PBMCs. The chain couples TRBV29-1 to TRBJ2-7; 6 matching bases give a weak D call of TRBD1. This TCR derives from a woman aged 40 to 50 in good health and CMV-seropositive. The CDR3 reads as follows: CSVLTDYREKQYF. DNA sequence: TGCAGCGTTTTGACAGATTACAGGGAGAAGCAGTACTTC.